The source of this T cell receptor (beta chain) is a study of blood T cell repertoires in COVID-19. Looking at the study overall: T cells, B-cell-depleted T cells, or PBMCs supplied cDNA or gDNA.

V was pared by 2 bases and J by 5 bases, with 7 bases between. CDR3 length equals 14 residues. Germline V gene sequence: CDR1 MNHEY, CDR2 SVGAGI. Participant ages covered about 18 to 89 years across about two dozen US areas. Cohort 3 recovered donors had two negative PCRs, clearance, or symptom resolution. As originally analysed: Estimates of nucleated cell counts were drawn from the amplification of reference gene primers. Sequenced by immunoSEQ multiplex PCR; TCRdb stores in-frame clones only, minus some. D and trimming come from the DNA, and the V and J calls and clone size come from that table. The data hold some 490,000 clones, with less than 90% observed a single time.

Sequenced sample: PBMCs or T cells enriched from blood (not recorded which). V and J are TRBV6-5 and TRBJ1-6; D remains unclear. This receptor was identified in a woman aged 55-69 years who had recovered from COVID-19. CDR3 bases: TGTGCCAGCAGTTACCAGGTCGATAATTCACCCCTCCACTTT. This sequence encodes CASSYQVDNSPLHF.